Following are 17 T cell receptor beta chains from one sample sequenced in a study of blood T cell repertoires in COVID-19. Assay: immunoSEQ multiplex PCR; the TCRdb copy retains only in-frame clones and omits some. Seen here are roughly 250,000 clones, about 81% observed once, and the top ten hold roughly an eighth. Sequenced input: peripheral blood. The receptors shown here come from an older woman with active or convalescent COVID-19.

This clone was counted between two and nine times. V usage is TRBV5-8 and J usage is TRBJ2-3, with 8 positions matching TRBD1. The CDR3 contains 14 residues. Germline V CDR1 and CDR2: SGHTS, YDEGEE. Trimming removed 0 bases from V and 9 bases from J; junction bases left unmatched: 6. CDR3 loop: CASSLAPGQGTQYF. In nucleotides, the CDR3 is TGTGCCAGCAGCTTGGCACCCGGACAGGGAACGCAGTATTTT.

In DNA, the CDR3 is TGCGCCAGCATGGACAGGGTCACTGAAGCTTTCTTT. As protein: CASMDRVTEAFF. The V call is TRBV10-1, the J call TRBJ1-1; TRBD1 agrees at 8 bases. V shed 7 bases and J 4 bases; nucleotides not matched to a gene: 2. The CDR3 is made up of 12 amino acids. Germline CDR1 reads WNHNN; CDR2 reads SYGVQD (reference sequence).

Remarks on this clone: At one of its ends the junction is not consistent with the germline gene, which may arise from a read error. This chain uses TRBV10-2 with TRBJ2-1; D is perhaps TRBD2 (5 bases). The CDR3 loop spans 14 amino acids. CDR1 and CDR2 (germline): WSHSY, SAAADI. The DNA of the CDR3 is TGCGCCAGCAGTGACCGGCTAGCTGCCAATGAGCAGCTCTTC. Residues: CASSDRLAANEQLF.

The J gene is TRBJ2-6, the V gene TRBV5-1, with D possibly TRBD1 on 5 matching bases. Trimming took off 0 bases at V and 0 bases at J, with 13 bases between the two ends. In germline, CDR1 is SGHRS, CDR2 YFSETQ. This CDR3 has 18 residues. In DNA, the CDR3 is TGCGCCAGCAGCTTGGCCGGCCGTCAGGGCTCTGGGGCCAACGTCCTGACTTTC. Its protein is CASSLAGRQGSGANVLTF.

V and J are TRBV6-5 and TRBJ2-2; 7 bases match TRBD1. V was pared by 2 bases and J by 2 bases, with 2 bases of the junction left unmatched. The CDR3 has 15 residues. Germline assignment: CDR1 MNHEY and CDR2 SVGAGI. CDR3 protein: CASSYGTVNTGELFF. The CDR3 DNA sequence: TGTGCCAGCAGTTACGGGACAGTAAACACCGGGGAGCTGTTTTTT.

CDR3 DNA sequence: TGTGCCAGCCGGCAGACAGGGGCTAATGAGCAGTTCTTC. Translating it yields CASRQTGANEQFF. V usage is TRBV27 and J usage is TRBJ2-1; 8 nucleotides match TRBD1. The junction had 7 bases not matched to a gene; V was cut back by 8 bases and J by 7 bases. CDR1 is MNHEY, CDR2 SMNVEV, per germline (reference sequence). This CDR3 has 13 amino acids.

V is TRBV14 and J is TRBJ2-5; 7 bases align to TRBD1. CDR1 is SGHDN, CDR2 FVKESK, per germline. This CDR3 comprises 15 residues. V shed 4 bases, J shed 7 bases, and the junction held 12 bases outside the gene matches. The chain's CDR3 is CASSPSGTEGVTQYF. As DNA, the CDR3 is TGTGCCAGCAGCCCCTCAGGGACAGAGGGCGTGACCCAGTACTTC.

This chain connects TRBV13 to TRBJ2-3; maybe TRBD1 (6 bases). Trimming removed 0 bases from V and 6 bases from J, with 16 bases in between. In germline, CDR1 is PRHDT, CDR2 FYEKMQ (reference sequence). The CDR3 is 16 amino acids. In nucleotides, the CDR3 is TGTGCCAGCAGCTTAGGCCCCGGGGACAAAAGGGATACGCAGTATTTT. Translating gives CASSLGPGDKRDTQYF.

CDR3 region: CASSLQQTGELFF. CDR3 sequence (DNA): TGCGCCAGCAGCTTGCAACAGACCGGGGAGCTGTTTTTT. This sequence joins TRBV5-1 and TRBJ2-2; D call uncertain. There are 13 residues in the CDR3. Deletions cut 1 base from V and 5 bases from J, with 6 bases between. The V gene's germline CDR1 is SGHRS and CDR2 YFSETQ.

The chain is built from TRBV6-6 and TRBJ1-5; D is possibly TRBD1 (6 bases). The CDR3 runs to 15 residues. The ends were cut back, 3 bases at V and 3 bases at J, with 12 bases in the middle. From germline, CDR1 is MNHNY and CDR2 SVGAGI (reference sequence). CDR3 coding DNA: TGTGCCAGCAGTTATAGGCAGGGGCTCAATCAGCCCCAGCATTTT. Translating it yields CASSYRQGLNQPQHF.

The V and J genes are TRBV4-2 and TRBJ2-1, with TRBD2 matching over 8 bases. Germline loops: CDR1 LGHNA, CDR2 YNFKEQ. V trimming: 4 bases; J trimming: 2 bases; junction bases outside the gene matches: 4. The CDR3 sequence is 15 residues long. CDR3 in amino acids: CASSRSGTPYNEQFF. The CDR3 DNA reads as TGTGCCAGCAGCCGTAGCGGGACACCCTACAATGAGCAGTTCTTC.

This clone was seen only once. The chain carries TRBV6-5 and TRBJ2-7; the match to TRBD2 covers 13 bases. This CDR3 region has 15 residues. Germline loops: CDR1 MNHEY, CDR2 SVGAGI. The junction had 7 bases not matched to a gene; V was cut back by 6 bases and J by 5 bases. CDR3 DNA sequence: TGTGCCAGCAGACAACTAGCGGGGGGGATTCACGAGCAGTACTTC. It encodes CASRQLAGGIHEQYF.

The gene calls are TRBV30 and TRBJ2-2, with TRBD2 matching over 14 bases. This CDR3 spans 18 amino acids. The V gene's germline CDR1 is GTSNPN and CDR2 SVGIG (reference sequence). Trimming cost V 5 bases and J 4 bases; bases outside gene matches: 12. CDR3 protein: CAWFPGLAGVGGTGELFF. The CDR3 DNA reads TGTGCCTGGTTCCCGGGACTAGCGGGGGTTGGGGGCACCGGGGAGCTGTTTTTT.

The rearrangement joins TRBV19 to TRBJ1-1; the match to TRBD1 covers 8 bases. Germline V lookup: CDR1 LNHDA, CDR2 SQIVND (reference sequence). The CDR3 covers 15 residues. Trimming removed 2 bases from V and 1 base from J; junction bases left unmatched: 3. The CDR3 protein is CASSISGQGNTEAFF. CDR3 nucleotide sequence: TGTGCCAGTAGTATATCCGGACAGGGGAACACTGAAGCTTTCTTT.

The chain employs TRBV27 and TRBJ2-7; the D gene is possibly TRBD1 (7 bases). Germline CDR1 reads MNHEY; CDR2 reads SMNVEV (reference sequence). Trimming shortened V by 5 bases and J by 1 base, and 9 bases separated the two germline ends. The CDR3 has 13 amino acids. CDR3 sequence (DNA): TGTGCCAGCAGTGCAGGGGGGTCCTACGAGCAGTACTTC. It specifies CASSAGGSYEQYF.

This clone was found a few times. The V gene is TRBV4-1, the J gene TRBJ2-2; no clear D gene. The CDR3 is 17 residues long. V was trimmed by 1 base and J by 0 bases, leaving 12 bases between them. The germline gives CDR1 MGHRA, CDR2 YSYEKL. The CDR3 DNA is TGCGCCAGCAGCCAAGCGCAACAGATCGCGAACACCGGGGAGCTGTTTTTT. Its translation is CASSQAQQIANTGELFF.

This chain joins TRBV10-1 and TRBJ1-4, with 10 positions matching TRBD1. Germline-derived CDR1 and CDR2 are WNHNN and SYGVQD (reference sequence). The length of the CDR3 is 15 residues. V was pared by 2 bases and J by 8 bases, with 5 bases of the junction left unmatched. CDR3 in amino acids: CASSEGQGEDEKLFF. CDR3 nucleotides: TGCGCCAGCAGTGAGGGACAGGGGGAAGACGAAAAACTGTTTTTT.